The text below deals with one TCR beta chain. As yet, its antigen is unknown. This entry is derived from a study of shared clonotypes between healthy human individuals. Study-wide context: Per donor, CD8 memory used one plate, CD8 naive used two, CD4 memory used three and CD4 naive used three. Study observations and caveats: Incompleteness in sorted-subset sequencing, despite large depth, was shown by rarefaction.

The V gene's germline CDR1 is SGDLS and CDR2 YYNGEE. V was shortened by 3 bases and J by 9 bases, with 13 bases between the two germline ends. This CDR3 comprises 13 residues. Here immunoSEQ multiplex PCR was the method, and the copy in TCRdb shows in-frame clones only, minus some. The sample contains 2 million to 2.5 million clones, around 95% of which appear only once. The J gene is TRBJ1-3, the V gene TRBV9; a possible D gene is TRBD1 (5 bases). Specimen: naive CD4+ T cells sorted from blood. Subset defined: CD45RA+ positively selected. This clonotype was obtained from a man between 18 and 35 years old in good health. The DNA for the CDR3 is TGTGCCAGCAGCGGCACAGGTGGGGGCACCATATATTTT. This gives the protein CASSGTGGGTIYF.